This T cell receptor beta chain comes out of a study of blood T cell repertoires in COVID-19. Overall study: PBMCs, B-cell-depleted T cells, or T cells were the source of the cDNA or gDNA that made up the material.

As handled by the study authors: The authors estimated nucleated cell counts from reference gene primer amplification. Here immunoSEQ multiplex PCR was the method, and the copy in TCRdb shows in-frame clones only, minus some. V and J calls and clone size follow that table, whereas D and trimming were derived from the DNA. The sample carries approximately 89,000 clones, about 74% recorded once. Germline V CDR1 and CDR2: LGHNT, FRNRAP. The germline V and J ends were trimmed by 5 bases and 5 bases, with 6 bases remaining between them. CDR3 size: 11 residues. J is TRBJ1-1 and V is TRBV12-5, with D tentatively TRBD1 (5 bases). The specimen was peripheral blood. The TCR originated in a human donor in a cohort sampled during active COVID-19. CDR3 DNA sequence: TGTGCTAGTGGTGCAGGGACTGAAGCTTTCTTT. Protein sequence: CASGAGTEAFF.